Below, 13 T cell receptor beta chains from the same sample are listed, as sequenced in a study of blood T cells in healthy people across ages. Then a second PCR, running roughly 7 to 12 cycles, was carried out with a sample-barcoded 5' primer and a J-beta primer mix. MiXCR, run by TCRdb on the 5' RACE reads, gives a single entry per CDR3 protein. Among about 680,000 distinct CDR3 sequences listed, about half were seen once. The source material was blood. The receptors originated from a woman between 55 and 75 years old in good health.

Concerning this clonotype itself: A much larger clone lies one base from this, so it may be a read error. This rearrangement joins TRBV7-2 to TRBJ2-7, with a weak D call TRBD2 (6 bases). V lost 5 bases to trimming and J lost 2 bases, with 16 bases between them. CDR1 and CDR2 (germline): SGHTA, FQGNSA. The CDR3 sequence is 15 residues long. The DNA of the CDR3 is TGTGCCAGCAGCCTTGCCCGGACTACAGCCTACGAGCAGTACTTC. Translated, it gives CASSLARTTAYEQYF. Together with reference TRBV7-2 and TRBJ2-7, the CDR3 gives the full variable domain: GAGVSQSPSNKVTEKGKDVELRCDPISGHTALYWYRQSLGQGLEFLIYFQGNSAPDKSGLPSDRFSAERTGGSVSTLTIQRTQQEDSAVYLCASSLARTTAYEQYFGPGTRLTVT.

This sequence joins TRBV7-2 and TRBJ2-7, with D possibly called TRBD1 or TRBD2 (5 bases each). The V gene lost 4 bases and the J gene lost 6 bases, with 13 bases spanning the gap. CDR1 is SGHTA and CDR2 is FQGNSA in the germline V gene. This CDR3 is 13 amino acids long. In nucleotides, the CDR3 is TGTGCCAGCAGCTCATGGGGGTCCGGCGAGCAGTACTTC. Its protein is CASSSWGSGEQYF. Drawing the rest from reference TRBV7-2 and TRBJ2-7, the complete variable domain is GAGVSQSPSNKVTEKGKDVELRCDPISGHTALYWYRQSLGQGLEFLIYFQGNSAPDKSGLPSDRFSAERTGGSVSTLTIQRTQQEDSAVYLCASSSWGSGEQYFGPGTRLTVT.

This chain links TRBV11-1 with TRBJ2-7; 7 bases are shared with TRBD2. Near its end, the DNA agrees better with TRBJ2-4, so the J call may be wrong. Germline V lookup: CDR1 SGHAT, CDR2 FQDESV (reference sequence). CDR3 size: 21 residues. The DNA of the CDR3 is TGTGCCAGCAGCTTAGTAAGCCTAGCGGAGTACCGTCGGGGTTTAGCAAACATTCAGTACTTC. Its protein is CASSLVSLAEYRRGLANIQYF.

The chain uses TRBV10-3 and TRBJ1-5; no clear D gene. Germline-derived CDR1 and CDR2 are ENHRY and SYGVKD. The CDR3 has 14 amino acids. V gave up 1 base and J gave up 4 bases, with 8 bases separating them. CDR3 residues: CAISELGLNQPQHF. In DNA, the CDR3 is TGTGCCATCAGTGAGTTGGGGTTGAATCAGCCCCAGCATTTT.

This clonotype was found a few times. The CDR3 coding sequence is TGTGCCAGCAGCTTCGGACAGATCTATAATTCACCCCTCCACTTT. As protein: CASSFGQIYNSPLHF. The V gene is TRBV7-6, the J gene TRBJ1-6; D may be TRBD1 (6 bases). This CDR3 region has 15 residues. V gave up 3 bases and J gave up 3 bases, with 9 bases separating them. CDR1 and CDR2 (germline): SGHVS, FNYEAQ. The whole variable domain, filled in from reference TRBV7-6 and TRBJ1-6, reads GAGVSQSPRYKVTKRGQDVALRCDPISGHVSLYWYRQALGQGPEFLTYFNYEAQQDKSGLPNDRFSAERPEGSISTLTIQRTEQRDSAMYRCASSFGQIYNSPLHFGNGTRLTVT.

This clonotype appeared a single time. CDR3: CASQQRGLRTDTQYF. CDR3 nucleotides: TGTGCCAGCCAACAGAGAGGACTCCGCACAGATACGCAGTATTTT. The chain uses TRBV6-6 and TRBJ2-3, with D possibly matching TRBD2 (5 bases). CDR3 size: 15 residues. The V gene lost 8 bases and the J gene lost 1 base, with 16 bases spanning the gap. CDR1 and CDR2 (germline): MNHNY, SVGAGI (reference sequence).

There are a few counts of this clonotype. This chain links TRBV10-3 with TRBJ2-1; TRBD1 or TRBD2 may be the D gene (5 bases each). The J call is uncertain, as TRBJ2-7 better fits the DNA end. The CDR3 has 17 residues. Per the germline V gene, CDR1 is ENHRY and CDR2 is SYGVKD. For the CDR3, the DNA is TGTGCCATCAGTGAGCCCCCCGGGACGAGCTCCTACAATGAGCAGTACTTC. As protein: CAISEPPGTSSYNEQYF.

This chain links TRBV24-1 with TRBJ1-1; D possibly corresponds to TRBD1 (5 bases). The CDR3 has 14 amino acids. Trimming took 7 bases from V and 0 from J, leaving 11 bases between them. Germline V CDR1 and CDR2: KGHDR, SFDVKD. The CDR3 protein is CATRAGGVNTEAFF. Written as DNA, the CDR3 is TGTGCCACCAGGGCGGGAGGGGTGAACACTGAAGCTTTCTTT.

In this sample, this clonotype turned up many times. The chain is built from TRBV7-8 and TRBJ2-3; 7 bases map to TRBD2. The CDR3 has 14 amino acids. The germline V gene encodes CDR1 SGHVS and CDR2 FQNEAQ. The V gene end was trimmed by 5 bases and the J gene end by 6 bases; junction bases not matched to a gene: 8. The CDR3 nucleotides read TGTGCCAGCAGCACGGGACTATCAGGGGATACGCAGTATTTT. Its protein product is CASSTGLSGDTQYF.

The table lists this clonotype with a few counts. The rearrangement joins TRBV25-1 to TRBJ1-2, with 7 bases that match TRBD1. The V gene's germline CDR1 is MGHDK and CDR2 SYGVNS. V was clipped by 5 bases and J by 6 bases; unmatched bases: 9. This CDR3 is 14 amino acids long. CDR3 coding DNA: TGTGCCAGCAGTCTGAGGGGGCAAGGAGATGGCTACACCTTC. It encodes CASSLRGQGDGYTF.

The gene calls are TRBV20-1 and TRBJ2-7, with TRBD2 matching over 11 bases. V lost 3 bases, J lost 2 bases, and 9 bases stayed unmatched. CDR3 length: 16 amino acids. The germline gives CDR1 DFQATT, CDR2 SNEGSKA (reference sequence). The CDR3 sequence: CSARVPGLAVAYEQYF. In nucleotides, the CDR3 is TGCAGTGCTAGGGTCCCGGGACTAGCGGTTGCCTACGAGCAGTACTTC.

This clonotype has a handful of counts. The chain links TRBV4-3 to TRBJ2-7; 11 bases map to TRBD2. Trimming removed 3 bases from V and 1 base from J; junction bases left unmatched: 8. Germline V gene lookup returns CDR1 LGHNA and CDR2 YSLEER. The CDR3 runs to 17 residues. CDR3 in amino acids: CASSQELAGAESYEQYF. The DNA of the CDR3 is TGCGCCAGCAGCCAGGAACTAGCGGGAGCGGAGTCCTACGAGCAGTACTTC.

The chain is built from TRBV12-3 or TRBV12-4 and TRBJ2-4; 7 bases fit TRBD2. This CDR3 spans 15 amino acids. The junction had 11 bases not matched to a gene; V was cut back by 6 bases and J by 6 bases. CDR3 sequence: CASSPSGEGLNIQYF. CDR3 in DNA: TGTGCCAGCAGCCCCTCGGGGGAGGGCCTAAACATTCAGTACTTC.